The source of this T cell receptor beta chain is a study of long-term antiretroviral therapy in people with HIV. At the survey level, the v3.0 immunoSEQ assay was run. Each sample had sequencing targeting roughly 35,000-55,000 T-cell genomes. Assay: immunoSEQ multiplex PCR; the TCRdb copy retains only in-frame clones and omits some. The table includes 25,000 to 35,000 clones, 95% detected once. The germline gives CDR1 MGHDK, CDR2 SYGVNS. The CDR3 consists of 17 residues. With 4 bases clipped from V and 0 bases from J, the junction kept 9 bases outside the gene matches. This specimen was unsorted PBMCs, taken 5.3 years after starting antiretroviral therapy. The chain links TRBV25-1 to TRBJ2-4, with TRBD1 matching 7 bases. The sequence came from a middle-aged man with HIV. CDR3 in amino acids: CASSGSDRPLAKNIQYF. The CDR3 DNA reads TGTGCCAGCAGTGGCTCGGACAGGCCCCTAGCCAAAAACATTCAGTACTTC. Filled out from reference TRBV25-1 and TRBJ2-4, the complete variable domain reads EADIYQTPRYLVIGTGKKITLECSQTMGHDKMYWYQQDPGMELHLIHYSYGVNSTEKGDLSSESTVSRIRTEHFPLTLESARPSHTSQYLCASSGSDRPLAKNIQYFGAGTRLSVL.